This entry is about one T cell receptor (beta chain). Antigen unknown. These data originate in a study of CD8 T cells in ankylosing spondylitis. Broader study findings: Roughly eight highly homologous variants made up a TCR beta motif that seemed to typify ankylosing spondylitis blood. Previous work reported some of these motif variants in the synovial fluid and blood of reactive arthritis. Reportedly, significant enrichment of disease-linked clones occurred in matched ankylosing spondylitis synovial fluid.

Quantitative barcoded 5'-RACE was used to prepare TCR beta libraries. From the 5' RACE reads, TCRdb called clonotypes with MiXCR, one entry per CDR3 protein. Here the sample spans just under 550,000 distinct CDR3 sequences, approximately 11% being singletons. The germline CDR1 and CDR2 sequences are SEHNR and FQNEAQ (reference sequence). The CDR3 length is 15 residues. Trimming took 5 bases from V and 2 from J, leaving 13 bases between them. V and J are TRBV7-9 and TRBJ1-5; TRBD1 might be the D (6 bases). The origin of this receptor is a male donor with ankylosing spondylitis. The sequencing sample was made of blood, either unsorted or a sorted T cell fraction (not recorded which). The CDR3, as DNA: TGTGCCAGCAGCCGGGAAGGGGGGGGCAATCAGCCCCAGCATTTT. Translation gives CASSREGGGNQPQHF.